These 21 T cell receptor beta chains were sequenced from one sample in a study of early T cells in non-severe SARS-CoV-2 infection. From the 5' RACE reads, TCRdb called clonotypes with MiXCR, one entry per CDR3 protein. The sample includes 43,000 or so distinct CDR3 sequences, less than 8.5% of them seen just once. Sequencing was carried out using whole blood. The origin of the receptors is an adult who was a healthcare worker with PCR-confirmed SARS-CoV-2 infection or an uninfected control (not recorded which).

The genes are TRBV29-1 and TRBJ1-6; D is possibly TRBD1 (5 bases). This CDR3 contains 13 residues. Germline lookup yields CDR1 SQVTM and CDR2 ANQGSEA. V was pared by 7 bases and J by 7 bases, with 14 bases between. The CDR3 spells CSAKRQQNSPLHF. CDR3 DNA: TGCAGCGCCAAAAGACAGCAAAATTCACCCCTCCACTTT. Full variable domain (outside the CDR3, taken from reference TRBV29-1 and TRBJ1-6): SAVISQKPSRDICQRGTSLTIQCQVDSQVTMMFWYRQQPGQSLTLIATANQGSEATYESGFVIDKFPISRPNLTFSTLTVSNMSPEDSSIYLCSAKRQQNSPLHFGNGTRLTVT.

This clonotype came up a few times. The CDR3 sequence is CSAQPQGQSYEQYF. The CDR3 DNA reads as TGCAGCGCGCAACCTCAGGGTCAGTCCTACGAGCAGTACTTC. The V and J genes are TRBV29-1 and TRBJ2-7; a possible D gene is TRBD1 (5 bases). The germline V and J ends were trimmed by 7 bases and 1 base, with 17 bases remaining between them. The CDR3 runs to 14 residues. Germline assignment: CDR1 SQVTM and CDR2 ANQGSEA.

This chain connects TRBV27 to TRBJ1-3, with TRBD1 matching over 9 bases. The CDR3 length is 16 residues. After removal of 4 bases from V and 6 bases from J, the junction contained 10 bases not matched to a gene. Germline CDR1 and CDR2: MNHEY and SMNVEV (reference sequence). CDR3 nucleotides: TGTGCCAGCAGTTCCCTCGGGGACAGGGCTGAAAACACCATATATTTT. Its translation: CASSSLGDRAENTIYF.

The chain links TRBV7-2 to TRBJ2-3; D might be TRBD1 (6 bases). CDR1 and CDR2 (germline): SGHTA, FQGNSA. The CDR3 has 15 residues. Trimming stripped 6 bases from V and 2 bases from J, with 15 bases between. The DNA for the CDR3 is TGTGCCAGCAGAAACCAGGGGTCCCTCACAGATACGCAGTATTTT. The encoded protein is CASRNQGSLTDTQYF.

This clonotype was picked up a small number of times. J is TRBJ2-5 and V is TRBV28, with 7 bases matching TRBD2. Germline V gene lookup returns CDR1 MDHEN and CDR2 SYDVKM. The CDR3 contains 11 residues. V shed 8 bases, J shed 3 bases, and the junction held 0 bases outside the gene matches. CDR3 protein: CASGGEETQYF. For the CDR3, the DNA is TGTGCCAGCGGGGGGGAAGAGACCCAGTACTTC. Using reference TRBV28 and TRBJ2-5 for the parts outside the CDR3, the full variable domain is DVKVTQSSRYLVKRTGEKVFLECVQDMDHENMFWYRQDPGLGLRLIYFSYDVKMKEKGDIPEGYSVSREKKERFSLILESASTNQTSMYLCASGGEETQYFGPGTRLLVL.

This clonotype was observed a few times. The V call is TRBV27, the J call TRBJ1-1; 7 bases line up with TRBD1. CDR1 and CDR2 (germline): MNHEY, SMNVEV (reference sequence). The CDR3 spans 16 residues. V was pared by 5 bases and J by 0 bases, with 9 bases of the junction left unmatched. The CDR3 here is CASSRGTAFMNTEAFF. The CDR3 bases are TGTGCCAGCAGTCGCGGGACAGCCTTCATGAACACTGAAGCTTTCTTT.

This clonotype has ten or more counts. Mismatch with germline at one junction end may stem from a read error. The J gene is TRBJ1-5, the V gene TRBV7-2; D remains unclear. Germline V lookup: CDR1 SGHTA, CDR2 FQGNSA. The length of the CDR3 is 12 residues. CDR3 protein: CASSLAGQPQHF. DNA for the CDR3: TGTGCCAGCAGCCTAGCGGGCCAGCCCCAGCATTTT.

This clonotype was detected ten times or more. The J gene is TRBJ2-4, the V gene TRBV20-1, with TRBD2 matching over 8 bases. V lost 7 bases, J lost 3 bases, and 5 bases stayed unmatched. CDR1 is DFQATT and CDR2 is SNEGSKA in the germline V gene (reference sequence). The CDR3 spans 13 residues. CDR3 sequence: CSVREGVKNIQYF. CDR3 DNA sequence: TGCAGTGTCCGGGAGGGGGTCAAAAACATTCAGTACTTC.

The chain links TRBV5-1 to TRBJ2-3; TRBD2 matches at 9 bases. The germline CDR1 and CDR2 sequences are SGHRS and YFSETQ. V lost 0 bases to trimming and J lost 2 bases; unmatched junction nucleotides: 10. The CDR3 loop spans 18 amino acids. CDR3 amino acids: CASSLGGGALGHTDTQYF. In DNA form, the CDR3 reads TGCGCCAGCAGCTTGGGCGGGGGGGCCCTCGGTCACACAGATACGCAGTATTTT.

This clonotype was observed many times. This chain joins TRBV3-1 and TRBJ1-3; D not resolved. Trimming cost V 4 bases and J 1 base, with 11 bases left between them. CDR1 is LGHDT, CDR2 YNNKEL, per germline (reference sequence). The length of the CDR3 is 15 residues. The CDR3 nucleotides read TGTGCCAGCAGCCTCACTTGGGATTCTGGAAACACCATATATTTT. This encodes CASSLTWDSGNTIYF. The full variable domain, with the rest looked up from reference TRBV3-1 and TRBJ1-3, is DTAVSQTPKYLVTQMGNDKSIKCEQNLGHDTMYWYKQDSKKFLKIMFSYNNKELIINETVPNRFSPKSPDKAHLNLHINSLELGDSAVYFCASSLTWDSGNTIYFGEGSWLTVV.

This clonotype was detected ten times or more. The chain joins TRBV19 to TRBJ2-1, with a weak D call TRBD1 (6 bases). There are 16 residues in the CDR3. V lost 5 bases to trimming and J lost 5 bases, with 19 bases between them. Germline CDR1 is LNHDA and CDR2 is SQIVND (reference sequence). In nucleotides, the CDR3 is TGTGCCAGTAGTCCCTGGGGGCTGGTCCCTAACAATGAGCAGTTCTTC. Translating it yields CASSPWGLVPNNEQFF.

CDR3 nucleotide sequence: TGCGCCAGCAGCTTACTAAGTAAACAGGGTATCACAGATACGCAGTATTTT. Its translation is CASSLLSKQGITDTQYF. The chain joins TRBV5-1 to TRBJ2-3; D perhaps matches TRBD1 (6 bases). The germline gives CDR1 SGHRS, CDR2 YFSETQ. The ends were cut back, 2 bases at V and 2 bases at J, with 18 bases in the middle. The CDR3 covers 17 residues.

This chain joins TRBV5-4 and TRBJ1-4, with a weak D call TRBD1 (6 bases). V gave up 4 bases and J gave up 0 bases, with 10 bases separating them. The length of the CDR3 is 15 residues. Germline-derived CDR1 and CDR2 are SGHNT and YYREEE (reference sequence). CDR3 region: CASSPTGPTNEKLFF. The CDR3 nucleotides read TGTGCCAGCAGCCCTACAGGGCCAACTAATGAAAAACTGTTTTTT.

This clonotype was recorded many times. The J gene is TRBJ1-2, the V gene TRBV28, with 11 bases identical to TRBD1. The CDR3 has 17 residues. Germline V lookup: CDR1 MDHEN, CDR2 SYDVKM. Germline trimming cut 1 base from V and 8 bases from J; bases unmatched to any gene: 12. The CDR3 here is CASSLSAGTGGRRGYTF. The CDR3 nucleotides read TGTGCCAGCAGTTTATCGGCAGGGACAGGGGGACGACGGGGCTACACCTTC.

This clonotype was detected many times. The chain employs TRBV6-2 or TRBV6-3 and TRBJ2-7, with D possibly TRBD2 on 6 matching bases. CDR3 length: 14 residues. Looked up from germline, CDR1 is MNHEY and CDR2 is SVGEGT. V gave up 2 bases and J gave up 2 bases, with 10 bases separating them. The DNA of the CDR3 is TGTGCCAGCAGTTACGGAGGGCTGACCTACGAGCAGTACTTC. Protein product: CASSYGGLTYEQYF.

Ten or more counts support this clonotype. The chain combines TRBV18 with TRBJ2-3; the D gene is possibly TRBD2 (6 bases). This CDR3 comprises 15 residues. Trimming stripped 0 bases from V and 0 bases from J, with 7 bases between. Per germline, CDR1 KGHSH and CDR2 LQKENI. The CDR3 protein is CASSPPTRSTDTQYF. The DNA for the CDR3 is TGTGCCAGCTCACCACCGACTAGAAGCACAGATACGCAGTATTTT. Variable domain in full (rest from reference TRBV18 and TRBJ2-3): NAGVMQNPRHLVRRRGQEARLRCSPMKGHSHVYWYRQLPEEGLKFMVYLQKENIIDESGMPKERFSAEFPKEGPSILRIQQVVRGDSAAYFCASSPPTRSTDTQYFGPGTRLTVL.

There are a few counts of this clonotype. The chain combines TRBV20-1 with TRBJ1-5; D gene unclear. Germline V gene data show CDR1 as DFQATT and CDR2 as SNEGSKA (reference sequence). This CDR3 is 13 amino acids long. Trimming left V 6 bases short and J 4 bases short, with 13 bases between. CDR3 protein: CSANKGNNQPQHF. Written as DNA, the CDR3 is TGCAGTGCCAACAAAGGGAATAATCAGCCCCAGCATTTT.

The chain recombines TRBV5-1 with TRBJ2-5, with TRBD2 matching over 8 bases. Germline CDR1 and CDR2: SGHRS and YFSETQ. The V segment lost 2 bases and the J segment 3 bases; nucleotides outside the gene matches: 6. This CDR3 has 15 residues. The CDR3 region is CASSLSSGGEETQYF. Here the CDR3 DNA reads TGCGCCAGCAGCTTATCCAGCGGGGGAGAAGAGACCCAGTACTTC.

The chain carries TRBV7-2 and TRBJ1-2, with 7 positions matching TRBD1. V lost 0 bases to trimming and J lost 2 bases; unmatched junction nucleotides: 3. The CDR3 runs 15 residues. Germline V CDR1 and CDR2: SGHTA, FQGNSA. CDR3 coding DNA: TGTGCCAGCAGCTTAGCAATGGGACAGAACTATGGCTACACCTTC. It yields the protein CASSLAMGQNYGYTF.

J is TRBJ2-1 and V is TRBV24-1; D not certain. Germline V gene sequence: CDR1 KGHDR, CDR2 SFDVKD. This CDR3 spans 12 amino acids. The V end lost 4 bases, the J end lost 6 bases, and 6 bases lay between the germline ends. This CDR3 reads CATSEASNEQFF. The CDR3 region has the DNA TGTGCCACCAGTGAAGCGAGCAATGAGCAGTTCTTC.

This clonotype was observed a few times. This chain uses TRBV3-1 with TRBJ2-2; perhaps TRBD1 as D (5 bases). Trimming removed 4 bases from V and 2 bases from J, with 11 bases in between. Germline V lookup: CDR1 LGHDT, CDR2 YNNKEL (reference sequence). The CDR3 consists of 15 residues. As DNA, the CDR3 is TGTGCCAGCAGCCTCCTGGACATAAACACCGGGGAGCTGTTTTTT. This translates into CASSLLDINTGELFF. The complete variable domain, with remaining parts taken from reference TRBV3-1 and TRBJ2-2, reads DTAVSQTPKYLVTQMGNDKSIKCEQNLGHDTMYWYKQDSKKFLKIMFSYNNKELIINETVPNRFSPKSPDKAHLNLHINSLELGDSAVYFCASSLLDINTGELFFGEGSRLTVL.